Listed below are T cell receptor beta chains from one sample, sequenced in a study of post-analysis software for immune sequencing data. TCRdb re-derived calls from the PCR reads in MiXCR, one entry per CDR3 protein. The sample holds a few hundred thousand distinct CDR3 sequences, 35% to 45% seen once. Sequencing was performed on blood. Receptors were obtained from a girl aged 5-17 years with multiple sclerosis. CDR3s include the opening cysteine and the closing phenylalanine or tryptophan. Each record gives: clone size, J gene, CDR3 length, V gene, D gene, CDR3 protein, CDR3 DNA. D genes are given only for firm matches. The listing skips clone size in some rows; elsewhere it reads once, few, many or a size class.

clone_size: many; j_call: TRBJ2-1; cdr3_length: 12; v_call: TRBV6-1; d_call: NA; cdr3_aa: CASSVALDEQFF; cdr3_nt: TGTGCCAGCAGTGTAGCTTTGGATGAGCAGTTCTTC
clone_size: many; j_call: TRBJ2-3; cdr3_length: 13; v_call: TRBV4-1; d_call: NA; cdr3_aa: CASSQTSPDTQYF; cdr3_nt: TGCGCCAGCAGCCAGACAAGCCCAGATACGCAGTATTTT
clone_size: NA; j_call: TRBJ2-5; cdr3_length: 13; v_call: TRBV20-1; d_call: NA; cdr3_aa: CSASNRGGETQYF; cdr3_nt: TGCAGTGCTAGCAATAGGGGTGGTGAGACCCAGTACTTC
clone_size: NA; j_call: TRBJ2-5; cdr3_length: 14; v_call: TRBV2; d_call: NA; cdr3_aa: CASSEDVAGARRYF; cdr3_nt: TGTGCCAGCAGTGAAGATGTGGCAGGGGCCCGTCGGTACTTC
clone_size: many; j_call: TRBJ2-4; cdr3_length: 15; v_call: TRBV4-1; d_call: NA; cdr3_aa: CASSQPGGTRDIQYF; cdr3_nt: TGCGCCAGCAGCCAGCCGGGGGGCACGAGAGACATTCAGTACTTC
clone_size: NA; j_call: TRBJ2-2; cdr3_length: 15; v_call: TRBV9; d_call: TRBD1; cdr3_aa: CASSVGQGETGELFF; cdr3_nt: TGTGCCAGCAGCGTTGGACAGGGGGAAACCGGGGAGCTGTTTTTT
clone_size: many; j_call: TRBJ1-2; cdr3_length: 15; v_call: TRBV20-1; d_call: TRBD1; cdr3_aa: CSASPDRDLNYGYTF; cdr3_nt: TGCAGTGCTAGTCCGGACAGGGACCTAAACTATGGCTACACCTTC
clone_size: many; j_call: TRBJ1-2; cdr3_length: 13; v_call: TRBV29-1; d_call: NA; cdr3_aa: CSVEDYVDYGYTF; cdr3_nt: TGCAGCGTTGAAGATTACGTTGACTATGGCTACACCTTC
clone_size: NA; j_call: TRBJ1-2; cdr3_length: 12; v_call: TRBV12-3/TRBV12-4; d_call: NA; cdr3_aa: CASSSVFYGYTF; cdr3_nt: TGTGCCAGCAGTTCCGTCTTCTATGGCTACACCTTC
clone_size: many; j_call: TRBJ2-1; cdr3_length: 16; v_call: TRBV5-1; d_call: NA; cdr3_aa: CASSRMAGGGGNEQFF; cdr3_nt: TGCGCCAGCAGCCGAATGGCAGGGGGCGGGGGCAATGAGCAGTTCTTC
clone_size: many; j_call: TRBJ2-7; cdr3_length: 14; v_call: TRBV7-9; d_call: NA; cdr3_aa: CASSPGGSDIEQYF; cdr3_nt: TGTGCCAGCAGCCCTGGCGGGTCTGATATCGAGCAGTACTTC
clone_size: few; j_call: TRBJ2-3; cdr3_length: 14; v_call: TRBV6-4; d_call: TRBD1; cdr3_aa: CASSDSQGADTQYF; cdr3_nt: TGTGCCAGCAGTGACTCACAGGGGGCAGATACGCAGTATTTT
clone_size: few; j_call: TRBJ2-5; cdr3_length: 16; v_call: TRBV5-1; d_call: NA; cdr3_aa: CASSFPNRGAQEAQYF; cdr3_nt: TGCGCCAGCAGCTTCCCCAACCGGGGAGCCCAAGAGGCCCAGTACTTC
clone_size: many; j_call: TRBJ2-5; cdr3_length: 13; v_call: TRBV12-3/TRBV12-4; d_call: TRBD2; cdr3_aa: CASRPAGGETQYF; cdr3_nt: TGTGCCAGCAGGCCGGCGGGGGGGGAGACCCAGTACTTC
clone_size: NA; j_call: TRBJ2-1; cdr3_length: 15; v_call: TRBV7-3; d_call: TRBD2; cdr3_aa: CASSHQGLASNEQFF; cdr3_nt: TGTGCCAGCAGCCACCAGGGACTAGCATCCAATGAGCAGTTCTTC
clone_size: many; j_call: TRBJ2-1; cdr3_length: 13; v_call: TRBV14; d_call: TRBD2; cdr3_aa: CASSQISGGRRFF; cdr3_nt: TGTGCCAGCAGCCAAATTAGCGGGGGAAGACGGTTCTTC
clone_size: NA; j_call: TRBJ2-7; cdr3_length: 18; v_call: TRBV28; d_call: NA; cdr3_aa: CASSIHPGTSINPYEQYF; cdr3_nt: TGTGCCAGCAGTATTCATCCCGGGACATCCATAAACCCCTACGAGCAGTACTTC
clone_size: NA; j_call: TRBJ2-5; cdr3_length: 14; v_call: TRBV6-5; d_call: TRBD2; cdr3_aa: CASSYSAGGDEQYF; cdr3_nt: TGTGCCAGCAGTTACTCCGCGGGAGGGGATGAGCAGTACTTC
clone_size: many; j_call: TRBJ2-3; cdr3_length: 12; v_call: TRBV15; d_call: NA; cdr3_aa: CATSQNSDTQYF; cdr3_nt: TGTGCCACCAGCCAGAATTCAGATACGCAGTATTTT
clone_size: many; j_call: TRBJ1-5; cdr3_length: 15; v_call: TRBV20-1; d_call: TRBD1; cdr3_aa: CSAKLGTGINQPQHF; cdr3_nt: TGCAGTGCGAAACTCGGGACAGGGATCAATCAGCCCCAGCATTTT
clone_size: NA; j_call: TRBJ2-7; cdr3_length: 15; v_call: TRBV7-2; d_call: NA; cdr3_aa: CASSLRRESSYEQYF; cdr3_nt: TGTGCCAGCAGCTTAAGAAGGGAAAGCTCCTACGAGCAGTACTTC
clone_size: many; j_call: TRBJ2-1; cdr3_length: 14; v_call: TRBV6-1; d_call: TRBD2; cdr3_aa: CASSAGLAGDEQFF; cdr3_nt: TGTGCCAGCAGTGCGGGACTAGCTGGGGATGAGCAGTTCTTC
clone_size: few; j_call: TRBJ1-5; cdr3_length: 14; v_call: TRBV28; d_call: TRBD1; cdr3_aa: CASNPQGAVQPQHF; cdr3_nt: TGTGCCAGCAATCCTCAGGGGGCTGTTCAGCCCCAGCATTTT
clone_size: few; j_call: TRBJ1-4; cdr3_length: 15; v_call: TRBV20-1; d_call: NA; cdr3_aa: CSARDYTTDAEKLFF; cdr3_nt: TGCAGTGCTAGAGACTATACGACAGACGCCGAAAAACTGTTTTTT
clone_size: NA; j_call: TRBJ2-1; cdr3_length: 14; v_call: TRBV6-1; d_call: TRBD2; cdr3_aa: CATGSGRFYNEQFF; cdr3_nt: TGTGCCACCGGTAGCGGGAGGTTCTACAATGAGCAGTTCTTC
clone_size: many; j_call: TRBJ2-1; cdr3_length: 16; v_call: TRBV5-1; d_call: TRBD2; cdr3_aa: CASSEGTSDPYNEQFF; cdr3_nt: TGCGCCAGCAGCGAGGGGACTAGCGACCCCTACAATGAGCAGTTCTTC
clone_size: NA; j_call: TRBJ2-7; cdr3_length: 16; v_call: TRBV13; d_call: TRBD1; cdr3_aa: CASSWKLRGQGYEQYF; cdr3_nt: TGTGCCAGCAGCTGGAAGCTTCGCGGACAGGGGTACGAGCAGTACTTC